A single sample is the source of the 24 T cell receptor beta chains below, sequenced in a study of graft-versus-host responses after intestinal transplantation. Assay: immunoSEQ multiplex PCR; the TCRdb copy retains only in-frame clones and omits some. The table includes around 100,000 clones, 90% to 95% detected once. The antigens these receptors bind are not known. Material: unstimulated CD4+ T cells sorted from spleen or lymph node cells, obtained before transplant. The source is a human donor who was the organ donor for an intestinal transplant.

The rearrangement uses TRBV7-8 and TRBJ2-6; D gene uncertain. The CDR3 spans 18 residues. V lost 2 bases, J lost 1 base, and 15 bases lay in between. Germline V gene data show CDR1 as SGHVS and CDR2 as FQNEAQ. CDR3: CASSLRASLGSGANVLTF. The CDR3 DNA follows: TGTGCCAGCAGCTTAAGGGCCTCGCTTGGGTCTGGGGCCAACGTCCTGACTTTC.

The V and J genes are TRBV27 and TRBJ2-3; 7 bases match TRBD1. With 5 bases clipped from V and 3 bases from J, the junction kept 5 bases outside the gene matches. From germline, CDR1 is MNHEY and CDR2 SMNVEV (reference sequence). The CDR3 is 14 amino acids. CDR3 region: CASSRLTGTDTQYF. In DNA form, the CDR3 reads TGTGCCAGCAGTCGACTGACAGGGACAGATACGCAGTATTTT.

The chain uses TRBV20-1 and TRBJ2-7; D possibly matches TRBD1 or TRBD2 (5 bases each). The V gene lost 3 bases and the J gene lost 6 bases, with 6 bases spanning the gap. CDR3 length: 10 residues. Germline V gives CDR1 DFQATT, CDR2 SNEGSKA (reference sequence). The chain's CDR3 is CSASGAEQYF. CDR3 nucleotides: TGCAGTGCTAGCGGGGCCGAGCAGTACTTC.

This chain joins TRBV6-6 and TRBJ1-1; D is possibly TRBD1 (5 bases). V was clipped by 2 bases and J by 4 bases, with 11 bases between them. This CDR3 contains 14 residues. Per germline, CDR1 MNHNY and CDR2 SVGAGI (reference sequence). As DNA, the CDR3 is TGTGCCAGCAGTTACGTGGGGCGGGTCACTGAAGCTTTCTTT. Its protein is CASSYVGRVTEAFF.

The gene calls are TRBV15 and TRBJ2-5, with TRBD2 as a possible D gene (5 bases). CDR1 and CDR2 (germline): LNHNV, YYDKDF (reference sequence). V was pared by 0 bases and J by 13 bases, with 18 bases between. This CDR3 spans 14 amino acids. CDR3 DNA: TGTGCCACCAGCAGAGAACTAGTGGTGACCTCCGCGTACTTC. This translates into CATSRELVVTSAYF. Full variable domain (outside the CDR3, taken from reference TRBV15 and TRBJ2-5): DAMVIQNPRYQVTQFGKPVTLSCSQTLNHNVMYWYQQKSSQAPKLLFHYYDKDFNNEADTPDNFQSRRPNTSFCFLDIRSPGLGDTAMYLCATSRELVVTSAYFGPGTRLLVL.

The gene calls are TRBV27 and TRBJ2-3, with D hard to call. V gave up 3 bases and J gave up 5 bases, with 9 bases separating them. CDR3 size: 13 residues. The germline CDR1 and CDR2 sequences are MNHEY and SMNVEV (reference sequence). CDR3 bases: TGTGCCAGCAGTTTCGGAGTCAGAGATACGCAGTATTTT. It translates to CASSFGVRDTQYF.

The genes are TRBV6-1 and TRBJ2-2; no clear D gene. Germline V gene lookup returns CDR1 MNHNS and CDR2 SASEGT. V lost 5 bases, J lost 2 bases, and 12 bases lay in between. This CDR3 contains 15 residues. In DNA, the CDR3 is TGTGCCAGCAGTCACAGAGACGGTAACACCGGGGAGCTGTTTTTT. Amino acids: CASSHRDGNTGELFF.

V usage is TRBV29-1 and J usage is TRBJ2-7; 9 nucleotides agree with TRBD1. Germline CDR1 and CDR2: SQVTM and ANQGSEA. This CDR3 has 12 amino acids. With V trimmed by 3 bases and J by 8 bases, 5 bases remained unmatched. The CDR3: CSVDGTGKQQYF. The CDR3 region has the DNA TGCAGCGTTGACGGGACAGGGAAACAGCAGTACTTC.

This clone has only a few counts. V gene TRBV6-6 combines with J gene TRBJ1-2, with TRBD1 matching 9 bases. Germline CDR1 and CDR2: MNHNY and SVGAGI (reference sequence). This CDR3 is built from 13 residues. With 8 bases clipped from V and 5 bases from J, the junction kept 6 bases outside the gene matches. The CDR3 DNA is TGTGCCAGCGGGACAGGGAGAGGGTATGGCTACACCTTC. This gives the protein CASGTGRGYGYTF.

This clone occurred once. V and J are TRBV7-2 and TRBJ2-2; 10 bases align to TRBD1. The CDR3 loop spans 17 amino acids. Per germline, CDR1 SGHTA and CDR2 FQGNSA. Unmatched junction bases numbered 4, after V lost 3 bases and J lost 0 bases. CDR3 loop: CASSFLGQGANTGELFF. The CDR3 nucleotides are TGTGCCAGCAGCTTTCTCGGACAGGGGGCGAACACCGGGGAGCTGTTTTTT.

The V and J genes are TRBV19 and TRBJ2-7; D remains ambiguous. The CDR3 has 11 amino acids. The V and J ends lost 5 bases and 5 bases respectively, with 7 bases between them. CDR1 LNHDA and CDR2 SQIVND come from the germline V gene (reference sequence). The CDR3, as DNA: TGTGCCAGTAGTCTCGAGCACGAGCAGTACTTC. Translating gives CASSLEHEQYF.

The gene calls are TRBV5-6 and TRBJ1-1; 7 bases agree with TRBD1. CDR1 is SGHDT, CDR2 YYEEEE, per germline. V shed 4 bases and J 2 bases; nucleotides not matched to a gene: 11. CDR3 length equals 16 residues. CDR3 coding DNA: TGTGCCAGCAGCGTCTACCGGGACAGCTTAAACACTGAAGCTTTCTTT. This codes for CASSVYRDSLNTEAFF.

J is TRBJ2-5 and V is TRBV28; TRBD1 aligns across 7 bases. The ends lost 4 bases at V and 4 bases at J; junction bases unmatched: 9. The CDR3 is made up of 15 amino acids. The germline CDR1 and CDR2 sequences are MDHEN and SYDVKM. For the CDR3, the DNA is TGTGCCAGCAGTTCCCTTGGGGCAGGGGGAGAGACCCAGTACTTC. Translated: CASSSLGAGGETQYF.

Of note for this clone: In the same sample, other DNA sequences code for this CDR3. V usage is TRBV5-1 and J usage is TRBJ2-3; weak D call: TRBD2 (6 bases). The V end lost 2 bases, the J end lost 1 base, and 11 bases lay between the germline ends. This CDR3 region has 15 residues. Germline-derived CDR1 and CDR2 are SGHRS and YFSETQ. As DNA, the CDR3 is TGCGCCAGCAGCTTAGGTACGGGAGGCACAGATACGCAGTATTTT. It specifies CASSLGTGGTDTQYF.

This clone was counted between two and nine times. This chain joins TRBV10-3 and TRBJ2-1; TRBD2 matches at 8 bases. The CDR3 contains 14 residues. J gave up 6 bases and V 10 bases, and 11 bases lay outside the gene matches. The V gene's germline CDR1 is ENHRY and CDR2 SYGVKD. The CDR3 sequence is CATLKAGASNEQFF. The CDR3 DNA follows: TGTGCCACCCTCAAAGCGGGAGCGTCCAATGAGCAGTTCTTC.

The genes are TRBV19 and TRBJ2-7, with TRBD2 matching over 8 bases. The germline gives CDR1 LNHDA, CDR2 SQIVND (reference sequence). The CDR3 is made up of 14 amino acids. Unmatched junction bases numbered 3, after V lost 5 bases and J lost 0 bases. CDR3 bases: TGTGCCAGTAGTCGGGGGGGAAGCTCCTACGAGCAGTACTTC. This encodes CASSRGGSSYEQYF.

The CDR3 nucleotides are TGTGCCAGCAGCTTATTGGAGTTGAACACTGAAGCTTTCTTT. This gives the protein CASSLLELNTEAFF. This chain links TRBV7-9 with TRBJ1-1; D is undetermined. The V gene's germline CDR1 is SEHNR and CDR2 FQNEAQ (reference sequence). This CDR3 region has 14 residues. V was cut by 2 bases and J by 0 bases, with 7 bases left in between.

The gene calls are TRBV19 and TRBJ2-1; no clear D. Trimming removed 7 bases from V and 4 bases from J, with 14 bases in between. Germline V gene data show CDR1 as LNHDA and CDR2 as SQIVND (reference sequence). The CDR3 is 14 amino acids. CDR3 bases: TGTGCCAGTAAGACCACACGAGATTACAATGAGCAGTTCTTC. Residues: CASKTTRDYNEQFF.

The rearrangement links TRBV12-2 to TRBJ1-1; the table calls TRBD1, which could not be checked here. TRBV12-2 is flagged as a pseudogene. The length of the CDR3 is 14 residues. The CDR3 region is CASRLNSMNTEAFF. As DNA, the CDR3 is TGTGCAAGTCGCTTGAACAGCATGAACACTGAAGCTTTCTTT.

V gene TRBV4-3 combines with J gene TRBJ1-5, with a tentative D call TRBD1 (5 bases). CDR3 length: 15 residues. The V end was cut by 2 bases, the J end by 3 bases, with 11 bases between. Germline values: CDR1 LGHNA, CDR2 YSLEER. The CDR3 sequence: CASSQTDGANQPQHF. CDR3 sequence (DNA): TGCGCCAGCAGCCAAACCGACGGGGCCAATCAGCCCCAGCATTTT.

In its sample, this clone was seen once. The rearrangement uses TRBV21-1 and TRBJ2-4; the table gives TRBD2 as D, unverified against the DNA. TRBV21-1 is assigned pseudogene status. The length of the CDR3 is 20 residues. Here the CDR3 reads CASSKGPRAGDTLAKNIQYF. The CDR3 coding sequence is TGTGCCAGCAGCAAAGGCCCGCGGGCGGGGGATACCCTAGCCAAAAACATTCAGTACTTC.

The genes are TRBV5-1 and TRBJ2-1; 7 bases match TRBD1. This CDR3 region has 14 residues. Germline V gene sequence: CDR1 SGHRS, CDR2 YFSETQ. V shed 2 bases, J shed 8 bases, and the junction held 7 bases outside the gene matches. CDR3 amino acids: CASSFSGGTDEQFF. DNA for the CDR3: TGCGCCAGCAGCTTTTCAGGGGGTACGGATGAGCAGTTCTTC.

The chain has TRBV18 and TRBJ2-2, with 8 positions matching TRBD2. Germline-derived CDR1 and CDR2 are KGHSH and LQKENI. The CDR3 runs 15 residues. With V trimmed by 2 bases and J by 6 bases, 5 bases remained unmatched. The CDR3 region has the DNA TGTGCCAGCTCACCAATCGCTAGCGGGCCCGGGGAGCTGTTTTTT. Amino acids: CASSPIASGPGELFF.

The chain carries TRBV19 and TRBJ2-7, with D tentatively TRBD2 (6 bases). Per the germline V gene, CDR1 is LNHDA and CDR2 is SQIVND (reference sequence). The CDR3 spans 14 residues. Deletions cut 5 bases from V and 4 bases from J, with 15 bases between. The CDR3 loop reads CASSLRVGGYEQYF. For the CDR3, the DNA is TGTGCCAGTAGTCTCAGGGTTGGAGGGTACGAGCAGTACTTC.